This is a list of T cell receptor beta chains from one sample in a study of blood T cell repertoires in COVID-19. Libraries were prepared by immunoSEQ multiplex PCR; TCRdb keeps only in-frame clonotypes and omits some of them. The top ten clones hold 15% to 20% of a sample with around 210,000 clones, 70% to 90% of them seen once. The sequenced sample was peripheral blood. The receptors here all came from a man aged 50 to 59 with COVID-19, enrolled during active disease. CDR3s leave out the opening cysteine and the closing phenylalanine or tryptophan.

v_gene,CDR3aa
TRBV27,ASSGRAESPLH
TRBV9,ASSPGQGNEAF
TRBV7-9,ASSLGPPWGGYGYT
TRBV5-6,ASSLTRGGGADTQY
TRBV12-3/TRBV12-4,ASSLRQTEAF
TRBV12-3/TRBV12-4,ASSTRDTGELF
TRBV3-1/TRBV3-2,ASSRITGTGLIAEAF
TRBV7-3,ASSLRPGLAGDYEQY
TRBV19,ASSPGTGDRETQY
TRBV14,ASSQLSGLANTGELF
TRBV19,ASSIWSLRTDTQY
TRBV7-9,ASSLTNGEQF
TRBV18,ASSPTGVWETQY
TRBV24-1,ATSAHGESPTEAF
TRBV24-1,ATSASGSTDTQY
TRBV6-5,ASRSGSGGYNEQF
TRBV5-4,ASSLAGSGIGTQY
TRBV19,ASRQAGAKNIQY
TRBV4-2,ASSQDARGGAETQY
TRBV6-6,ASSYGHDYEQY
TRBV18,ASSREGLNTEAF
TRBV29-1,SVEQDEAF
TRBV18,ASSPITAVSYEQY
TRBV25-1,ASSVGPGGYEQY
TRBV27,ASRPQDSDYYNEQF
TRBV5-1,ASSLGLAGPSTDTQY
TRBV5-5,ASSLVQVMANTEAF
TRBV6-5,ASTSVAGGTYEQY
TRBV6-6,ASSRLQGGSNQPQH
TRBV13,ASSLGSRQETQY
TRBV7-8,ASSLKGSSTDTQY
TRBV4-3,ASSQDGTSGGAFTGELF
TRBV19,ASSPRQGVFYNEQF
TRBV5-6,ASSLGQGRGYEQY
TRBV6-2/TRBV6-3,ASSYPGLHYEQY
TRBV10-2,ASSDAQGAANEKLF
TRBV30,AWSAGVQRPLH
TRBV20-1,SASDRGKLF
TRBV7-2,ASSLGLGLPLSGYT
TRBV24-1,ATRARSGASTDTQY
TRBV5-1,ASSLDGRGYGYT
TRBV5-1,ASSYGTGVVETQY
TRBV25-1,ASRAAGARNTEAF
TRBV7-3,ASSPIPGNEQF